The clone carrying this T cell receptor beta chain was detected a few times. No antigen is known for it. Before surgical resection, these early-stage hepatocellular carcinoma patients received no treatment. No macroscopic necrosis or hemorrhage was seen in sampled areas. This specimen belongs to a study of intratumoral heterogeneity in liver cancer. Findings and caveats of the study: A noted limitation was under-sampling of tumor-infiltrating lymphocytes.

After removal of 4 bases from V and 6 bases from J, the junction contained 12 bases not matched to a gene. The CDR3 length is 16 residues. The germline CDR1 and CDR2 sequences are SGDLS and YYNGEE. Clones were read by immunoSEQ multiplex PCR, and TCRdb kept only the in-frame ones, dropping some. The sample consists of some 20,000 clones, roughly 66% of them appearing once. The source material was tumor-adjacent normal tissue, sampled before any cancer treatment. This clonotype originated in a woman aged 65 to 85 with hepatocellular carcinoma. This chain joins TRBV9 and TRBJ2-1; 8 bases map to TRBD1. The CDR3 loop is CASSISGTGMLNEQFF. The CDR3 DNA follows: TGTGCCAGCAGCATCTCCGGGACAGGAATGCTCAATGAGCAGTTCTTC.